One sample yielded the 11 T cell receptor beta chains listed below, sequenced in a study of T cell changes during pregnancy in multiple sclerosis. The data were produced by immunoSEQ multiplex PCR, yet TCRdb's version contains in-frame clones alone and is incomplete. The repertoire consists of tens of thousands of clones, with roughly 92% occurring once and the leading ten covering about 2%. Sequencing was performed on peripheral blood, taken after pregnancy. These receptors were taken from a female donor with multiple sclerosis, enrolled in a pregnancy study.

J is TRBJ2-4 and V is TRBV23-1, with D perhaps TRBD1 (6 bases). TRBV23-1 falls under the ORF class, with uncertain function. Between the trimmed V and J ends, which lost 0 bases and 7 bases, there was a span of 16 bases. This CDR3 has 16 amino acids. CDR3 region: CASSQSPRTAFNIQYF. The CDR3 nucleotides are TGCGCCAGCAGTCAATCACCCAGGACAGCGTTTAACATTCAGTACTTC.

This chain joins TRBV19 and TRBJ1-1; weak D call: TRBD1 (5 bases). V was pared by 0 bases and J by 1 base, with 21 bases between. CDR3 length: 19 residues. Germline V gives CDR1 LNHDA, CDR2 SQIVND (reference sequence). In DNA form, the CDR3 reads TGTGCCAGTAGTATAGATCAGGCTCCGGGGGGGAATAAGAACACTGAAGCTTTCTTT. Its translation is CASSIDQAPGGNKNTEAFF.

The chain recombines TRBV4-3 with TRBJ1-5; 8 bases match TRBD1. This CDR3 spans 15 amino acids. The V and J ends lost 1 base and 2 bases, in that order; junction bases with no gene match: 1. Germline CDR1 and CDR2: LGHNA and YSLEER. CDR3 DNA: TGCGCCAGCAGCCAAGGGGGACAGGGCAATCAGCCCCAGCATTTT. Amino acid sequence: CASSQGGQGNQPQHF.

This chain connects TRBV10-3 to TRBJ2-7, with 9 bases fitting TRBD1. Germline CDR1 reads ENHRY; CDR2 reads SYGVKD. J lost 5 bases, V lost 10 bases, and 9 bases had no gene match. The CDR3 is 13 residues long. This CDR3 reads CATTGTGMDEQYF. Written as DNA, the CDR3 is TGTGCCACCACCGGGACAGGGATGGACGAGCAGTACTTC.

The gene calls are TRBV2 and TRBJ1-5; the match to TRBD1 covers 9 bases. V lost 8 bases and J lost 2; bases outside the gene matches: 10. The CDR3 extends over 16 amino acids. Germline V gene lookup returns CDR1 SNHLY and CDR2 FYNNEI. CDR3 loop: CASRDPTGGGNQPQHF. The CDR3, as DNA: TGTGCCAGCCGAGACCCGACAGGGGGAGGCAATCAGCCCCAGCATTTT.

The chain is built from TRBV4-1 and TRBJ2-6; perhaps TRBD2 as D (6 bases). The CDR3 covers 18 residues. V dropped 3 bases and J dropped 0 bases, with 15 bases sitting between them. Germline V CDR1 and CDR2: MGHRA, YSYEKL. CDR3 in amino acids: CASSHGPGGSSGANVLTF. Written as DNA, the CDR3 is TGCGCCAGCAGCCATGGGCCCGGGGGAAGCTCTGGGGCCAACGTCCTGACTTTC.

This chain connects TRBV9 to TRBJ1-1, with TRBD1 identical over 8 bases. Germline V gene data show CDR1 as SGDLS and CDR2 as YYNGEE. This CDR3 is built from 14 residues. Losses at the gene ends were 4 bases for V and 1 base for J; bases not matched to a gene: 3. This CDR3 reads CASSTQGGNTEAFF. The DNA for the CDR3 is TGTGCCAGCAGCACACAGGGGGGGAACACTGAAGCTTTCTTT.

V and J are TRBV21-1 and TRBJ2-1; the listed D gene, TRBD2, was not tested against the DNA. TRBV21-1 is a listed pseudogene. CDR3 length: 16 residues. Here the CDR3 reads CASSKRGTPINNEQFF. The DNA for the CDR3 is TGTGCCAGCAGTAAGCGGGGGACTCCTATCAACAATGAGCAGTTCTTC.

The chain employs TRBV2 and TRBJ2-7, with 11 bases fitting TRBD1. Germline values: CDR1 SNHLY, CDR2 FYNNEI. The V segment lost 7 bases and the J segment 7 bases; nucleotides outside the gene matches: 9. The CDR3 consists of 14 residues. CDR3 in amino acids: CASKSGQGASEQYF. Written as DNA, the CDR3 is TGTGCCAGCAAGTCCGGACAGGGGGCGTCGGAGCAGTACTTC.

The chain joins TRBV18 to TRBJ2-7; D remains unclear. Germline lookup yields CDR1 KGHSH and CDR2 LQKENI. This CDR3 has 14 residues. The ends were cut back, 3 bases at V and 3 bases at J, with 12 bases in the middle. The CDR3 bases are TGTGCCAGCTCACCTTGGGCCGAAATCTACGAGCAGTACTTC. It yields the protein CASSPWAEIYEQYF. The whole variable domain, remainder taken from reference TRBV18 and TRBJ2-7, is NAGVMQNPRHLVRRRGQEARLRCSPMKGHSHVYWYRQLPEEGLKFMVYLQKENIIDESGMPKERFSAEFPKEGPSILRIQQVVRGDSAAYFCASSPWAEIYEQYFGPGTRLTVT.

V and J are TRBV5-6 and TRBJ2-7; the D is unclear. The CDR3 runs to 13 residues. Trimming left V 0 bases short and J 2 bases short, with 6 bases between. The germline CDR1 and CDR2 sequences are SGHDT and YYEEEE. The CDR3 loop is CASSLGRTYEQYF. CDR3 DNA: TGTGCCAGCAGCTTGGGGCGGACCTACGAGCAGTACTTC.